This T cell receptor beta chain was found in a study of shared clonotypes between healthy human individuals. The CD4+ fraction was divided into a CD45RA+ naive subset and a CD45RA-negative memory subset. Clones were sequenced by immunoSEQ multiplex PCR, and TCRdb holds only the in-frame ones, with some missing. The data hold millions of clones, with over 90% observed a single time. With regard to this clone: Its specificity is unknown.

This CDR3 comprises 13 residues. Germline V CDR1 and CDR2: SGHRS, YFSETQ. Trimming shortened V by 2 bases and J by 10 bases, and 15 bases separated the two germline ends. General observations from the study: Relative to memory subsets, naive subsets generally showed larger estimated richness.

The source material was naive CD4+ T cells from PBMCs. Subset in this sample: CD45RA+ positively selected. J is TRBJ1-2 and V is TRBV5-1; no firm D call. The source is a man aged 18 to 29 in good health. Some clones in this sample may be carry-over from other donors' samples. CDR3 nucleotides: TGCGCCAGCAGCTTAATAGTCGGAGTTGTCTACACCTTC. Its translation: CASSLIVGVVYTF.